Listed below are T cell receptor beta chains from one sample, sequenced in a study of cytomegalovirus exposure and HLA in healthy donors. Produced via immunoSEQ multiplex PCR; TCRdb's table is partial and in-frame only. The data hold roughly 130,000 clones, with approximately 87% observed a single time. What was sequenced was PBMCs. The receptor source for this set is a man between 18 and 29 years old in good health and CMV-seronegative. Each CDR3 is given with its conserved first and last residue. The D gene is left open where the match is weak. Clone size appears in some rows only: once, few, many, or a class for an expanded clone.

V	size	D	J	DNA	CDR3
TRBV5-1	NA	TRBD1	TRBJ2-4	TGCGCCAGCAGCTTGGGAGACAGGGGGCATATAAACATTCAGTACTTC	CASSLGDRGHINIQYF
TRBV11-2	NA	TRBD1	TRBJ2-7	TGTGCCAGCAGCCGGGACAGGACCTACGAGCAGTACTTC	CASSRDRTYEQYF
TRBV7-2	NA	NA	TRBJ2-7	TGTGCCAGCAGCTTAGGGGGGCGGACCATCTACGAGCAGTACTTC	CASSLGGRTIYEQYF
TRBV18	NA	NA	TRBJ1-1	TGTGCCAGCTCACCGCGGGATACTGAAGCTTTCTTT	CASSPRDTEAFF
TRBV25-1	NA	TRBD1	TRBJ2-7	TGTGCCAGCAGTGTCAGACCGGGACAGGAGACCTACGAGCAGTACTTC	CASSVRPGQETYEQYF
TRBV6-1	few	TRBD2	TRBJ2-1	TGTGCCAGCAGTAGCGGGGGGGCCTACAATGAGCAGTTCTTC	CASSSGGAYNEQFF
TRBV18	NA	NA	TRBJ1-4	TGTGCCAGCTCACCACGTTGGACAGCCTCTAATGAAAAACTGTTTTTT	CASSPRWTASNEKLFF
TRBV11-1	NA	TRBD1	TRBJ2-5	TGTGCCAGCAGAAAGGACAGGACAATTGGGGAGACCCAGTACTTC	CASRKDRTIGETQYF
TRBV2	NA	TRBD1	TRBJ2-7	TGTGCCAGCAGTGGAGACAGGGGGCCCTACGAGCAGTACTTC	CASSGDRGPYEQYF
TRBV28	NA	NA	TRBJ2-7	TGTGCCAGCAGTCCTACTGAGTACGAGCAGTACTTC	CASSPTEYEQYF
TRBV6-1	NA	NA	TRBJ1-3	TGTGCCAGCATTACGGGGTGGGCTGGAAACACCATATATTTT	CASITGWAGNTIYF
TRBV30	NA	NA	TRBJ2-3	TGTGCCTGGAGTAGCGGCGGTCTGTATACACGGGATACGCAGTATTTT	CAWSSGGLYTRDTQYF
TRBV7-2	NA	TRBD1	TRBJ1-5	TGTGCCAGCAGCGGGACAGGGGCCAATCAGCCCCAGCATTTT	CASSGTGANQPQHF
TRBV7-9	NA	NA	TRBJ2-5	TGTGCCAGCAGCTTAGATCAGGGTGTGACCCAGTACTTC	CASSLDQGVTQYF
TRBV5-1	NA	TRBD1	TRBJ2-7	TGCGCCAGCAGGGCCAACCCCGGGACAGATACCTACGAGCAGTACTTC	CASRANPGTDTYEQYF
TRBV9	NA	TRBD2	TRBJ2-3	TGTGCCAGCAGCGTAGAAGCGGGAAATGCGGCAGATACGCAGTATTTT	CASSVEAGNAADTQYF
TRBV6-1	NA	NA	TRBJ1-3	TGTGCCAGCAGTGACCTAGTTGGAAACACCATATATTTT	CASSDLVGNTIYF
TRBV2	medium-sized	TRBD1	TRBJ1-1	TGTGCCAGCAGTGAAACGGGGAAACAGGGGCACACTGAAGCTTTCTTT	CASSETGKQGHTEAFF
TRBV7-8	NA	NA	TRBJ2-1	TGTGCCAGCAGCCCTCACCCCGGGAGCTCCTACAATGAGCAGTTCTTC	CASSPHPGSSYNEQFF
TRBV2	NA	TRBD1	TRBJ1-1	TGTGCCAGCACCGAGACAGGGATGAACACTGAAGCTTTCTTT	CASTETGMNTEAFF
TRBV15	NA	TRBD1	TRBJ2-2	TGTGCCACCAGTTCTGGACAGGGGGCATTGGTATGGGCCGGGGAGCTGTTTTTT	CATSSGQGALVWAGELFF
TRBV15	NA	NA	TRBJ1-5	TGTGCCACCAGCAGAGATACCCTCGGGATTAGCAATCAGCCCCAGCATTTT	CATSRDTLGISNQPQHF
TRBV7-2	NA	TRBD1	TRBJ2-7	TGTGCCAGCAGCTTAGAGGGGGGACAGGAAAAAACCCTCGAGCAGTACTTC	CASSLEGGQEKTLEQYF
TRBV29-1	NA	NA	TRBJ2-1	TGCAGCGTTCAAACAGGGTCCTACAATGAGCAGTTCTTC	CSVQTGSYNEQFF
TRBV28	few	TRBD1	TRBJ2-2	TGTGCCAGCAGATCCGGGGACAGGGACACCGGGGAGCTGTTTTTT	CASRSGDRDTGELFF
TRBV6-1	NA	TRBD2	TRBJ2-7	TGTGCCAGCAGTGCCCGTGTAGCGGGGGACTACGAGCAGTACTTC	CASSARVAGDYEQYF
TRBV10-3	NA	TRBD2	TRBJ2-3	TGTGCCATCAGTGAAGGCCTAGCGGGTAGCACAGATACGCAGTATTTT	CAISEGLAGSTDTQYF
TRBV10-3	NA	NA	TRBJ2-6	TGTGCCATCAGTGCAAGCCTTGACAGACACCTTCAGACTTTC	CAISASLDRHLQTF
TRBV28	NA	TRBD1	TRBJ2-4	TGTGCCAGCAGTTTGGGACAGACTTTAGCCAAAAACATTCAGTACTTC	CASSLGQTLAKNIQYF
TRBV28	NA	NA	TRBJ2-1	TGTGCCAGCAGTCCCGCTCTAGGGGGTGGTGGAGATGAGCAGTTCTTC	CASSPALGGGGDEQFF
TRBV18	NA	TRBD1	TRBJ2-2	TGTGCCAGCTCACCACCCGACAGGGCCCGCCCCGGGGAGCTGTTTTTT	CASSPPDRARPGELFF
TRBV7-9	NA	NA	TRBJ2-7	TGTGCCAGCAGCTTAAGCCTTTCCTACGAGCAGTACTTC	CASSLSLSYEQYF
TRBV13	few	TRBD1	TRBJ2-3	TGTGCCAGCAGCCTAGGACAGGGGCCTTCCGCAGATACGCAGTATTTT	CASSLGQGPSADTQYF
TRBV5-1	NA	NA	TRBJ2-5	TGCGCCAGCAGCTTGGCCAGGGTAGAGACCCAGTACTTC	CASSLARVETQYF
TRBV12-5	NA	NA	TRBJ2-7	TGTGCTAGTGGTTTGGTAGTAGGTGGCAGGCGCGCCTACGAGCAGTACTTC	CASGLVVGGRRAYEQYF
TRBV5-1	NA	TRBD1	TRBJ2-7	TGCGCCAGCAGCGCAGGGACAGGGGGCTTATACGAGCAGTACTTC	CASSAGTGGLYEQYF
TRBV7-9	NA	NA	TRBJ1-3	TGTGCCAGCAGCCCATCGGCCTCAGGGGACACCATATATTTT	CASSPSASGDTIYF
TRBV5-8	once	NA	TRBJ1-1	TGTGCCAGCAGCTCCCTCCCCTCGACAGGTAACACTGAAGCTTTCTTT	CASSSLPSTGNTEAFF
TRBV2	NA	NA	TRBJ2-3	TGTGCCAGCAGTGATCAAGGGGTAGAAACAGATACGCAGTATTTT	CASSDQGVETDTQYF
TRBV5-6	few	TRBD1	TRBJ2-7	TGTGCCAGCAGCTTGGCCGGGACAGGACCTTACGAGCAGTACTTC	CASSLAGTGPYEQYF
TRBV5-1	NA	TRBD2	TRBJ2-1	TGCGCCAGCAGCTTGTCCGGGGGGAACTCCTACAATGAGCAGTTCTTC	CASSLSGGNSYNEQFF
TRBV6-5	NA	TRBD2	TRBJ2-1	TGTGCCAGCGGTTTAGGGGAGGGAGCTGAGCAGTTCTTC	CASGLGEGAEQFF
TRBV9	once	TRBD2	TRBJ2-1	TGTGCCAGCAGCGTAGATGCGGGGGGCCTATACAATGAGCAGTTCTTC	CASSVDAGGLYNEQFF
TRBV6-5	NA	NA	TRBJ1-1	TGTGCCAGCAGTCAGGGGATATTGAACACTGAAGCTTTCTTT	CASSQGILNTEAFF
TRBV2	once	NA	TRBJ2-7	TGTGCCAGCACCTTGACAGACAGCTCCTACGAGCAGTACTTC	CASTLTDSSYEQYF
TRBV10-3	many	NA	TRBJ1-2	TGTGCCATCAGTCCCCACGCGGGGGATGGCTACACCTTC	CAISPHAGDGYTF
TRBV15	NA	TRBD1	TRBJ1-3	TGTGCCACCAGCAGTCCCGGGACAGGTTCCTCTGGAAACACCATATATTTT	CATSSPGTGSSGNTIYF
TRBV4-1	NA	NA	TRBJ2-5	TGCGCCAGCAGCCAACAGCGACAGGAGACCCAGTACTTC	CASSQQRQETQYF
TRBV4-2	NA	NA	TRBJ2-7	TGTGCCAGCAGCCGGGGGGTAGGCGGGACCTCCTACGAGCAGTACTTC	CASSRGVGGTSYEQYF
TRBV7-9	NA	TRBD2	TRBJ2-2	TGTGCCAGCAGCCCGATCCTAGCGGGGAACACCGGGGAGCTGTTTTTT	CASSPILAGNTGELFF
TRBV5-1	NA	TRBD2	TRBJ2-7	TGCGCCAGCAGCTTGGGGAGACTAGCGGGGGCCTGGGAGCAGTACTTC	CASSLGRLAGAWEQYF
TRBV28	NA	NA	TRBJ1-2	TGTGCCAGCAGGTCCCCAGGGAGGAATGAGGGCTACACCTTC	CASRSPGRNEGYTF
TRBV2	few	NA	TRBJ1-5	TGTGCCAGCAGTAGGTCCGACAGACCGGACAATCAGCCCCAGCATTTT	CASSRSDRPDNQPQHF
TRBV19	NA	NA	TRBJ1-3	TGTGCCAGTATGTGGGGGGCTGGAAACACCATATATTTT	CASMWGAGNTIYF
TRBV7-9	NA	NA	TRBJ2-7	TGTGCCAGCAGCTCACCGGGACAACATTACGAGCAGTACTTC	CASSSPGQHYEQYF